This paragraph reports one TCR beta chain. What it binds is not known. The source of the sample is a study of shared clonotypes between healthy human individuals. Whole-study context: The donor group consisted of two women and three men, aged 18 to 49. Per-donor plates numbered three CD4 naive, three CD4 memory, two CD8 naive and one CD8 memory.

General study points: Naive subsets, compared against memory subsets, generally had larger estimated richness values. Donor scarcity curtailed the genetic and exposure-history diversity represented herein.

The data were produced by immunoSEQ multiplex PCR, yet TCRdb's version contains in-frame clones alone and is incomplete. The sample has roughly 2.1 million clones; approximately 94% are singletons. V was trimmed by 4 bases and J by 6 bases, leaving 16 bases between them. The germline gives CDR1 MDHEN, CDR2 SYDVKM. This CDR3 comprises 14 residues. The naive CD8 fraction comprised CD45RO-negative cells positively selected for CCR7 and excluded terminally differentiated effector memory CD45RA+ cells. This clonotype was sampled from a man younger than 35 in good health. Some clones in this sample may be carry-over from other donors' samples. The chain has TRBV28 and TRBJ2-7; D may be TRBD2 (5 bases). Sequences were obtained from naive CD8+ T cells from PBMCs. This CDR3 is CASSWTRTASEQYF. As DNA, the CDR3 is TGTGCCAGCAGTTGGACCCGGACTGCCTCCGAGCAGTACTTC.